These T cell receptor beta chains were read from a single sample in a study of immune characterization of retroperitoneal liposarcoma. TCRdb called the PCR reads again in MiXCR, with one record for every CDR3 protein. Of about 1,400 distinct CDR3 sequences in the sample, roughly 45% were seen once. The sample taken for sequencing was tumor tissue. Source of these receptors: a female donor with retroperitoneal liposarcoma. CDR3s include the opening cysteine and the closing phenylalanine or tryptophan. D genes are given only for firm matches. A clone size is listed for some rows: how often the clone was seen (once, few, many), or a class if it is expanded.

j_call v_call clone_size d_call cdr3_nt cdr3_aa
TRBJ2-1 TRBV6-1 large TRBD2 TGTGCCAGCAGTGGGCTAGCGGGAGTACATGAGCAGTTCTTC CASSGLAGVHEQFF
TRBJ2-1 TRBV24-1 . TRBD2 TGTGCCACGGGACTAGCGGGATATGAGCAGTTCTTC CATGLAGYEQFF
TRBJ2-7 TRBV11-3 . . TGTGCCAGCAGCTTAGATTTTCTCGGGGGCAATGAGCAGTACTTC CASSLDFLGGNEQYF
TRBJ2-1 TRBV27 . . TGTGCCGCAGGGGGGGAGACCCAGTTCTTC CAAGGETQFF
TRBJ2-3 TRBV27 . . TGTGCCAGCATCCCCGCCCCGGTCGGACAGATGAGCACAGATACGCAGTATTTT CASIPAPVGQMSTDTQYF
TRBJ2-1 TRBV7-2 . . TGTGCCAGCACCCCCCCGACTAGGAAGGAGACCCAGTTCTTC CASTPPTRKETQFF
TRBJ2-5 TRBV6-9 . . TGTGCCAGCAGTTACACAGGCTTGGAGCAGTACTTC CASSYTGLEQYF
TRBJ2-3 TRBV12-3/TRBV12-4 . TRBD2 TGTGCCAGCAGTTTAGCGAGGCCTAGCGGACCCACAGATACGCAGTATTTT CASSLARPSGPTDTQYF
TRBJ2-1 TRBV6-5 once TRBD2 TGTGCCAGCCGACTAGCGGAAAGCTCCTACAATGAGCAGTTCTTC CASRLAESSYNEQFF
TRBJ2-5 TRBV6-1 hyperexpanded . TGTGCCAGCAGTCGGGACCCTGACCAAGAGACCCAGTACTTC CASSRDPDQETQYF
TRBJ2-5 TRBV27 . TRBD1 TGTGCCAGCAGTTTAAGGCAGGGGGCACGGGAGACCCAGTACTTC CASSLRQGARETQYF
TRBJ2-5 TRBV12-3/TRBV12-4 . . TGTGCCAGCACCCTGAGCGGATTGGAGACCCAGTACTTC CASTLSGLETQYF
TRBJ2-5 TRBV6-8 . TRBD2 TGTGCCAGCAGTTGGAGCGGGGCCGAGACCCAGTACTTC CASSWSGAETQYF
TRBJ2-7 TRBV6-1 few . TGTGCCAGCAGGGTGGACAGATCTGTTTCAAATGAGCAGTACTTC CASRVDRSVSNEQYF
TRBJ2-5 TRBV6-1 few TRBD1 TGTGCCAGCGGGGGGTGGGACAGGGGTACCCAGTACTTC CASGGWDRGTQYF
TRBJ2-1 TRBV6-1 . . TGTGCCATCCTCGGGGGGCGGGAGTACAACAATGAGCAGTTCTTC CAILGGREYNNEQFF
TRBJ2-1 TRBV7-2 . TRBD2 TGTGCCAGCAGCTTAGGGACTAGCACCTACAATGAGCAGTTCTTC CASSLGTSTYNEQFF
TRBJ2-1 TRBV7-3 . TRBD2 TGTGCCAGCAGCTCTCGGACTAGCGGTGAGCAGTTCTTC CASSSRTSGEQFF
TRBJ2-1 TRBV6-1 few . TGTGCCAGCTTCGCATCCGCCGGCAGTGAGCAGTTCTTC CASFASAGSEQFF
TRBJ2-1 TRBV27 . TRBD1 TGTGCCAGCAGATTGAGATTCGGACAGGGTAACAATGAGCAGTTCTTC CASRLRFGQGNNEQFF
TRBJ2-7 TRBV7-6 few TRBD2 TGTGCCAGCAGCTTGACGCGGGGGAAGATAGAGACCTACAATGAGCAGTACTTC CASSLTRGKIETYNEQYF
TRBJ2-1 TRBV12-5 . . TGTGCTAGTGGTCCCTCACGCCAAGAGACCCAGTTCTTC CASGPSRQETQFF
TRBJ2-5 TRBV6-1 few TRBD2 TGTGCCAGCAGTGATCTGTGGGGGGGTGGTGAGACCCAGTACTTC CASSDLWGGGETQYF
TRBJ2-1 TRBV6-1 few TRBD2 TGTGCCAGCAGGGACGACACTAGCGGGAGGACTCTTCCCTACAATGAGCAGTTCTTC CASRDDTSGRTLPYNEQFF
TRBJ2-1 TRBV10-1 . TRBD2 TGCGCCAGCAGTGATGGGACTAGCGGGGTGAGCGGTGAGCAGTTCTTC CASSDGTSGVSGEQFF
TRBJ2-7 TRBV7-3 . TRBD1 TGTGCCAGCAGCTTAACAGGGACAGACTACAATGAGCAGTACTTC CASSLTGTDYNEQYF
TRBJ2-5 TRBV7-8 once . TGTGCCAGCAGCTTAGGAGGGGGGGAGACCCAGTACTTC CASSLGGGETQYF
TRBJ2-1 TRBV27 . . TGTGCCAGCAGTTGGGACGGAGAGAACAATGAGCAGTTCTTC CASSWDGENNEQFF
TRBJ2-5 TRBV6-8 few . TGTGCCAGCAGTGCCTGGGCGGGACTCCGGGAGACCCAGTACTTC CASSAWAGLRETQYF
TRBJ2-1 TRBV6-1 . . TGTGCCAGCAGTGAAGTGGTGGGCGGCTTTGAGCAGTTCTTC CASSEVVGGFEQFF
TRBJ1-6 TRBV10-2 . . TGCGCCAGCAGTGAAAGTGAGGCAAGTTCACCCCTCCACTTT CASSESEASSPLHF
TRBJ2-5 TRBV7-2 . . TGTGCCAGCAGCTTAGGGGGACATCAAGGGGAGACCCAGTACTTC CASSLGGHQGETQYF
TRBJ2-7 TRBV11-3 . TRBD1 TGTGCCAGCAGCTCATCTGGACAGGGGGCGAGGAATGAGCAGTACTTC CASSSSGQGARNEQYF
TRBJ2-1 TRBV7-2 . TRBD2 TGTGCCAGCAGCGAAGGAGGGGACTATCAGCAGTTATTC CASSEGGDYQQLF
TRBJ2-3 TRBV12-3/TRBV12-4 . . TGTGCCAGCAGTCCCGGAGGAAGCACAGATACGCAGTATTTT CASSPGGSTDTQYF
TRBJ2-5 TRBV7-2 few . TGTGCCAGCAGCCCCTTGGCGCTAGTTCAGCTAGAGACCCAGTACTTC CASSPLALVQLETQYF
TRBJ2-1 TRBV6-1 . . TGTGCCAACTCAAGGGCTAAGGCCTACAATGAGCAGTTCTTC CANSRAKAYNEQFF
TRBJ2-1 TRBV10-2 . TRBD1 TGCGCCAGCAGTTACAGGGGGTTAGGATACGAGCAGTTCTTC CASSYRGLGYEQFF
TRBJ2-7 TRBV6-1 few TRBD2 TGTGCCAGCGGACTAGCCCTCGAGCAGTACTTC CASGLALEQYF
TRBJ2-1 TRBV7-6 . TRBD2 TGTGCCAGCAGCTTAGAGGTGGTTCTAGCGGAACAGTTCTTC CASSLEVVLAEQFF
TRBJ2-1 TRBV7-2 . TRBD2 TGTGCCAGCAGTTTCGGACTAGCGGCGGGCGGCGAGACCCAGTTCTTC CASSFGLAAGGETQFF
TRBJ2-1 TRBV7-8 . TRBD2 TGTGCCAGCAGCTTAAGCGTGGAAACGGGGGGGGTCCAGTTCTTC CASSLSVETGGVQFF
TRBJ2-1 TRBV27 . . TGTGCCAGCAGTAGATTGGTCGGTTATGAGCAGTTCTTC CASSRLVGYEQFF
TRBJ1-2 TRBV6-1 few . TGTGCCAGCAGTCAGGGACTTAACTATGGCTACACCTTC CASSQGLNYGYTF
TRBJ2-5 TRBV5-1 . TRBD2 TGCGCCAGCAGCTGGAGGGTAGCGGGAGACAATCAAGAGACCCAGTACTTC CASSWRVAGDNQETQYF
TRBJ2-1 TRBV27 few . TGTGCCAGCAGTATCCCGGGACGGGGCTCCTACAATGAGCAGTTCTTC CASSIPGRGSYNEQFF
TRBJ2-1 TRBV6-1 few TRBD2 TGTGCCAGCAGCGAAAGCGGGGGGGCGGCCTACAATGAGCAGTTCTTC CASSESGGAAYNEQFF